This TCR beta chain was sequenced during a study of cytomegalovirus exposure and HLA in healthy donors. The study's findings and limits: Analysis performed later found more than 15,000 TCR beta sequences associated with HLA alleles at 0.05 false discovery rate. Reports indicate that TCR beta sequences accurately predicted the HLA-A and HLA-B alleles of most subjects.

Although they were nominally healthy when sampled, donors likely had unrecorded immune exposures. In germline, CDR1 is MNHNY, CDR2 SVGAGI (reference sequence). The ends lost 6 bases at V and 4 bases at J; junction bases unmatched: 11. There are 15 residues in the CDR3. This PCR relied on a set of 60 Vbeta primers and 13 Jbeta primers. Clones were sequenced by immunoSEQ multiplex PCR, and TCRdb holds only the in-frame ones, with some missing. The table shows over 100,000 clones, with roughly 73% occurring only once. As concerns this clone: The antigen is unknown.

The chain has TRBV6-6 and TRBJ1-2; 7 nucleotides align to TRBD1. The TCR comes from a young woman in good health and CMV-seronegative. The material sequenced was PBMCs. The DNA of the CDR3 is TGTGCCAGCAGGACAACAGGGGATGGATCCTATGGCTACACCTTC. Its translation is CASRTTGDGSYGYTF.